The 25 T cell receptor beta chains below all came from one sample that was sequenced in a study of shared clonotypes between healthy human individuals (dated by TCRdb to the early 2020s). The library was obtained by the immunoSEQ multiplex PCR assay. Here the immuneACCESS table is served through TCRdb, limited to in-frame sequences with V and J called. Missing clones are a known gap in these copies; in checked studies unresolved V genes cover under half, and the rest lacks a known reason. Here the sample has 950,000 to 1,200,000 clones; about 80% occur a single time. The top ten constitute more than 0.85% of the sample. The sequenced sample consisted of memory CD4+ T cells from PBMCs. What this sample's cell subset or site label stands for: CD45RA-negative fraction. Receptors were obtained from a man in his late teens or twenties in good health. Some clones in this sample may be carry-over from other donors' samples.

The rearrangement joins TRBV2 to TRBJ1-2; D is perhaps TRBD1 (5 bases). CDR3 length: 14 residues. Germline CDR1 is SNHLY and CDR2 is FYNNEI. V gave up 10 bases and J gave up 4 bases, with 19 bases separating them. The CDR3 bases are TGTGCCACCAACGCCCTTGGGGCCGGCTATGGCTACACCTTC. Residues: CATNALGAGYGYTF. The entire variable domain, with the rest obtained from reference TRBV2 and TRBJ1-2, is as follows: EPEVTQTPSHQVTQMGQEVILRCVPISNHLYFYWYRQILGQKVEFLVSFYNNEISEKSEIFDDQFSVERPDGSNFTLKIRSTKLEDSAMYFCATNALGAGYGYTFGSGTRLTVV.

This clone was picked up one time. Here the CDR3 reads CASSRFSLKETQYF. CDR3 DNA: TGTGCCAGCTCACGGTTCTCCTTGAAAGAGACCCAGTACTTC. V usage is TRBV18 and J usage is TRBJ2-5; D remains ambiguous. The germline V gene encodes CDR1 KGHSH and CDR2 LQKENI. The length of the CDR3 is 14 residues. Trimming stripped 4 bases from V and 3 bases from J, with 12 bases between.

This chain links TRBV28 with TRBJ1-4; the match to TRBD1 covers 9 bases. This CDR3 is built from 16 residues. Germline CDR1 and CDR2: MDHEN and SYDVKM. The trim removed 3 bases at V and 4 bases at J, leaving 6 bases unmatched. CDR3 sequence reads: CASSLGTGTSNEKLFF. The CDR3 nucleotides read TGTGCCAGCAGTTTGGGGACAGGGACCAGTAATGAAAAACTGTTTTTT.

This clone was observed a single time. This chain links TRBV28 with TRBJ2-2; D gene ambiguous. Germline V gene data show CDR1 as MDHEN and CDR2 as SYDVKM. V was shortened by 7 bases and J by 4 bases, with 13 bases between the two germline ends. This CDR3 comprises 14 residues. CDR3 amino acids: CASTVSFSTGELFF. CDR3 nucleotide sequence: TGTGCCAGCACAGTTTCATTCTCCACCGGGGAGCTGTTTTTT.

This chain joins TRBV15 and TRBJ1-3, with unresolved D. This CDR3 is 15 amino acids long. V lost 1 base, J lost 2 bases, and 9 bases lay in between. Germline V gene lookup returns CDR1 LNHNV and CDR2 YYDKDF (reference sequence). The CDR3 sequence is CATSRGLGTGNTIYF. The CDR3, as DNA: TGTGCCACCAGCAGAGGTTTAGGGACTGGAAACACCATATATTTT.

On this clone itself: This same CDR3 is encoded by further DNA sequences in the sample. The chain uses TRBV29-1 and TRBJ1-3, with D hard to call. Trimming pared 1 base from V and 4 bases from J, leaving 5 bases between. The CDR3 is 12 amino acids. Germline CDR1 and CDR2: SQVTM and ANQGSEA. The CDR3 loop is CSVEVPGNTIYF. The CDR3 DNA reads as TGCAGCGTTGAAGTTCCAGGAAACACCATATATTTT.

As regards this clone: This may stem from a read error, because a much larger clone lies one nucleotide away. In the same sample, other DNA sequences code for this CDR3. The chain combines TRBV30 with TRBJ1-1, with D maybe TRBD1 (5 bases). Germline loops: CDR1 GTSNPN, CDR2 SVGIG (reference sequence). The CDR3 is made up of 16 amino acids. The CDR3 loop is CAAEAGMISWSTEAFF. The CDR3 nucleotides read TGTGCCGCGGAGGCAGGGATGATTTCTTGGAGCACTGAAGCTTTCTTC.

The chain joins TRBV19 to TRBJ1-5; D unclear. V gave up 3 bases and J gave up 7 bases, with 13 bases separating them. This CDR3 spans 14 amino acids. Germline values: CDR1 LNHDA, CDR2 SQIVND (reference sequence). The CDR3 here is CASSMSPAGQPQHF. For the CDR3, the DNA is TGTGCCAGTAGTATGTCACCGGCTGGACAGCCCCAGCATTTT.

The CDR3 DNA is TGCGCCAGCCTTGAGGTGGGGGCCAACGTCCTGACTTTC. Translation gives CASLEVGANVLTF. The V and J genes are TRBV5-1 and TRBJ2-6, with D unclear. Germline lookup yields CDR1 SGHRS and CDR2 YFSETQ. The CDR3 length is 13 residues. Trimming shortened V by 7 bases and J by 4 bases, and 9 bases separated the two germline ends.

The chain has TRBV2 and TRBJ2-5; possible D gene TRBD1, 6 bases. This CDR3 has 13 residues. Germline V CDR1 and CDR2: SNHLY, FYNNEI. V gave up 6 bases and J gave up 5 bases, with 13 bases separating them. The DNA for the CDR3 is TGTGCCAGCAGGCGGACAGAGGACGAGACCCAGTACTTC. Amino acids: CASRRTEDETQYF.

Only a few counts were recorded for this clone. J is TRBJ1-1 and V is TRBV11-2; no reliable D call. CDR3 length: 15 residues. Trimming pared 0 bases from V and 1 base from J, leaving 9 bases between. Looked up from germline, CDR1 is SGHAT and CDR2 is FQNNGV. CDR3 bases: TGTGCCAGCAGCTTAGAGGCCAGGCCGAACACTGAAGCTTTCTTT. Its translation is CASSLEARPNTEAFF.

CDR3 sequence (DNA): TGTGCCAGCAGACCCGACACGATGAACACTGAAGCTTTCTTT. Protein sequence: CASRPDTMNTEAFF. The V call is TRBV2, the J call TRBJ1-1, with D uncertain. With 6 bases removed from V and 0 bases from J, the gap between germline ends came to 11 bases. CDR3 length equals 14 residues. CDR1 and CDR2 (germline): SNHLY, FYNNEI.

On this clone itself: The sample holds other DNA sequences that translate to the same CDR3. V usage is TRBV28 and J usage is TRBJ1-1; perhaps TRBD1 as D (5 bases). CDR1 MDHEN and CDR2 SYDVKM come from the germline V gene. The germline V and J ends were trimmed by 5 bases and 0 bases, with 7 bases remaining between them. This CDR3 comprises 13 residues. The chain's CDR3 is CASSRQLNTEAFF. The CDR3 bases are TGTGCCAGCAGTCGACAGTTGAACACTGAAGCTTTCTTT.

The chain couples TRBV7-3 to TRBJ2-1, with TRBD2 as a possible D gene (5 bases). The germline V gene encodes CDR1 SGHTA and CDR2 FQGTGA. The CDR3 covers 14 residues. Trimming cost V 5 bases and J 5 bases, with 13 bases left between them. CDR3 in amino acids: CASSLVEGHNEQFF. The CDR3 DNA reads as TGTGCCAGCAGCCTGGTCGAGGGCCACAATGAGCAGTTCTTC.

This chain uses TRBV5-5 with TRBJ2-7; 13 bases are a match to TRBD2. Unmatched junction bases numbered 3, after V lost 0 bases and J lost 3 bases. Germline V gives CDR1 SGHKS, CDR2 YYEKEE (reference sequence). The CDR3 contains 16 residues. CDR3 DNA sequence: TGTGCCAGCAGCTTGGCCGGGACTAGCGGGGTCTACGAGCAGTACTTC. As protein: CASSLAGTSGVYEQYF.

This clone was recorded a few times. The V gene is TRBV6-5, the J gene TRBJ1-1, with D unresolved. V lost 11 bases, J lost 11 bases, and 18 bases lay in between. CDR3 length equals 11 residues. Germline CDR1 MNHEY, CDR2 SVGAGI. The DNA of the CDR3 is TGTGCCGCGGCGGGTAATATGGGGGCTTTCTTT. Its protein product is CAAAGNMGAFF.

This chain uses TRBV10-3 with TRBJ2-7; TRBD2 matches 10 bases. The CDR3 is 15 amino acids. With 7 bases clipped from V and 3 bases from J, the junction kept 9 bases outside the gene matches. Germline-derived CDR1 and CDR2 are ENHRY and SYGVKD. The CDR3 nucleotides read TGTGCCATCACGGCAGGGACTAGCGCCAACTACGAGCAGTACTTC. It yields the protein CAITAGTSANYEQYF.

The rearrangement links TRBV19 to TRBJ1-2, with a weak D call TRBD1 (5 bases). V lost 3 bases, J lost 5 bases, and 10 bases lay in between. This CDR3 region has 13 residues. Germline lookup yields CDR1 LNHDA and CDR2 SQIVND (reference sequence). The CDR3 region has the DNA TGTGCCAGTAGTATCGGGACGGATTATGGCTACACCTTC. It is translated as CASSIGTDYGYTF.

In regard to this clone: This same CDR3 is encoded by further DNA sequences in the sample. V gene TRBV7-8 combines with J gene TRBJ1-1; D gene uncertain. V lost 3 bases and J 2 bases, leaving 7 bases between the germline ends. The CDR3 spans 13 residues. Germline V CDR1 and CDR2: SGHVS, FQNEAQ. For the CDR3, the DNA is TGTGCCAGCAGCTTGGACCGCAACACTGAAGCTTTCTTT. It codes for CASSLDRNTEAFF.

This sequence joins TRBV6-4 and TRBJ2-3; D is unclear. The CDR3 runs 14 residues. The germline V and J ends were trimmed by 4 bases and 2 bases, with 10 bases remaining between them. Germline loops: CDR1 MRHNA, CDR2 SNTAGT. In nucleotides, the CDR3 is TGTGCCAGCAGTGTGGGTCTTTACACAGATACGCAGTATTTT. Its protein is CASSVGLYTDTQYF.

The CDR3 protein is CASRLAAGVSQETQYF. The CDR3, as DNA: TGTGCCAGCAGATTGGCCGCGGGGGTCTCCCAAGAGACCCAGTACTTC. The rearrangement links TRBV27 to TRBJ2-5; 7 nucleotides line up with TRBD2. The germline gives CDR1 MNHEY, CDR2 SMNVEV (reference sequence). V was pared by 6 bases and J by 1 base, with 11 bases of the junction left unmatched. The CDR3 runs to 16 residues.

The J gene is TRBJ1-3, the V gene TRBV15; perhaps TRBD1 as D (5 bases). Germline V gene data show CDR1 as LNHNV and CDR2 as YYDKDF (reference sequence). The V and J ends lost 3 bases and 0 bases respectively, with 12 bases between them. The CDR3 has 16 residues. CDR3 residues: CATSRGPVHSGNTIYF. CDR3 DNA: TGTGCCACCAGCAGGGGACCGGTGCACTCTGGAAACACCATATATTTT.

The rearrangement uses TRBV5-1 and TRBJ1-4; D is uncertain. This CDR3 contains 16 residues. In germline, CDR1 is SGHRS, CDR2 YFSETQ. Trimming shortened V by 0 bases and J by 8 bases, and 17 bases separated the two germline ends. The CDR3 region has the DNA TGCGCCAGCAGCTTGGCCCGGTCCCGGGAAGGCGAAAAACTGTTTTTT. This codes for CASSLARSREGEKLFF.

The rearrangement uses TRBV7-8 and TRBJ1-3; D possibly corresponds to TRBD1 (5 bases). The CDR3 totals 17 residues. Trimming removed 1 base at V and 3 bases at J, with 16 bases between. Germline CDR1 and CDR2: SGHVS and FQNEAQ. As DNA, the CDR3 is TGTGCCAGCAGCTTAGACCCCGCCAGGGTTGGTGGAAACACCATATATTTT. Protein sequence: CASSLDPARVGGNTIYF.

The genes are TRBV29-1 and TRBJ1-1; a weak D match, TRBD1 (6 bases). CDR3 length equals 12 residues. The germline CDR1 and CDR2 sequences are SQVTM and ANQGSEA. Trimming left V 5 bases short and J 9 bases short, with 16 bases between. In DNA form, the CDR3 reads TGCAGCGTTCTCACAGGGATAGCGCAAGCTTTCTTT. Protein product: CSVLTGIAQAFF.